The 27 T cell receptor beta chains below all came from one sample that was sequenced in a study of sequential checkpoint blockade in melanoma. Assay: immunoSEQ multiplex PCR; the TCRdb copy retains only in-frame clones and omits some. The sample shows tens of thousands of clones, roughly a third of them seen only once. Treatment here: randomized to nivolumab then ipilimumab (arm A) or the reverse (arm B). Specimen: tumor tissue (inferred from file names), collected from a patient given nivolumab and ipilimumab in sequence. These receptors came from a human donor with melanoma.

This chain connects TRBV19 to TRBJ2-1, with 8 nucleotides matching TRBD2. There are 21 residues in the CDR3. CDR1 is LNHDA, CDR2 SQIVND, per germline (reference sequence). The V gene end was trimmed by 5 bases and the J gene end by 0 bases; junction bases not matched to a gene: 21. The CDR3 region is CASSAPGGLATASSSYNEQFF. The CDR3 coding sequence is TGTGCCAGTAGTGCCCCGGGCGGACTAGCAACGGCCTCGAGCTCCTACAATGAGCAGTTCTTC.

This clone was seen a handful of times. The chain joins TRBV12-5 to TRBJ2-1; maybe TRBD2 (5 bases). CDR1 and CDR2 from the germline V gene are LGHNT and FRNRAP. This CDR3 region has 12 residues. The chain's CDR3 is CASTTAGSEQFF. The CDR3 coding sequence is TGTGCCAGCACCACGGCGGGTTCTGAGCAGTTCTTC.

The chain carries TRBV18 and TRBJ1-2; D ambiguous. Germline V gene sequence: CDR1 KGHSH, CDR2 LQKENI. This CDR3 comprises 15 residues. The V end was cut by 3 bases, the J end by 6 bases, with 17 bases between. Here the CDR3 reads CASSPGHSRIDGYTF. DNA of the CDR3: TGTGCCAGCTCACCTGGCCACAGTAGGATCGATGGCTACACCTTC.

J is TRBJ2-1 and V is TRBV7-5; the table's D gene call, TRBD2, was not cross checked with the DNA. TRBV7-5 is a known pseudogene. The CDR3 runs to 17 residues. This chain's CDR3 is CASSLGWAGVTYNEQFF. DNA for the CDR3: TGTGCCAGCAGCTTAGGGTGGGCGGGGGTTACCTACAATGAGCAGTTCTTC.

This chain uses TRBV15 with TRBJ2-3, with 7 bases lining up with TRBD1. Per germline, CDR1 LNHNV and CDR2 YYDKDF (reference sequence). This CDR3 is 15 amino acids long. V dropped 3 bases and J dropped 0; count of bases not matched to a gene: 3. DNA of the CDR3: TGTGCCACCAGCAGGGACAGGAGTAGCACAGATACGCAGTATTTT. Translation: CATSRDRSSTDTQYF.

This chain uses TRBV28 with TRBJ2-7, with D perhaps matching TRBD1 (6 bases). Germline-derived CDR1 and CDR2 are MDHEN and SYDVKM. The CDR3 is made up of 14 amino acids. Between the trimmed V and J ends, which lost 6 bases and 5 bases, there was a span of 17 bases. The CDR3 DNA is TGTGCCAGCAGCCCTATGAGTGGGGGCAACGAGCAGTACTTC. As protein: CASSPMSGGNEQYF.

The chain uses TRBV19 and TRBJ1-5; 8 bases map to TRBD1. J was trimmed by 4 bases and V by 4 bases; bases with no gene match: 3. Germline CDR1 and CDR2: LNHDA and SQIVND (reference sequence). This CDR3 spans 14 amino acids. CDR3 DNA sequence: TGTGCCAGTAGTAAGACAGGGGTGAATCAGCCCCAGCATTTT. Amino acid sequence: CASSKTGVNQPQHF. Full variable domain (remainder filled in from reference TRBV19 and TRBJ1-5): DGGITQSPKYLFRKEGQNVTLSCEQNLNHDAMYWYRQDPGQGLRLIYYSQIVNDFQKGDIAEGYSVSREKKESFPLTVTSAQKNPTAFYLCASSKTGVNQPQHFGDGTRLSIL.

The chain couples TRBV28 to TRBJ1-3; TRBD1 might be the D (6 bases). There are 15 residues in the CDR3. CDR1 is MDHEN, CDR2 SYDVKM, per germline. Trimming removed 3 bases at V and 9 bases at J, with 18 bases between. This chain's CDR3 is CASSLSDGGPGTIYF. The CDR3 DNA sequence: TGTGCCAGCAGTTTGTCGGACGGGGGCCCTGGCACCATATATTTT. Supplemented by reference TRBV28 and TRBJ1-3, the full variable domain reads DVKVTQSSRYLVKRTGEKVFLECVQDMDHENMFWYRQDPGLGLRLIYFSYDVKMKEKGDIPEGYSVSREKKERFSLILESASTNQTSMYLCASSLSDGGPGTIYFGEGSWLTVV.

The chain employs TRBV29-1 and TRBJ1-1; no reliable D call. The CDR3 is made up of 14 amino acids. The germline V and J ends were trimmed by 1 base and 0 bases, with 9 bases remaining between them. Per the germline V gene, CDR1 is SQVTM and CDR2 is ANQGSEA. CDR3 loop: CSVEGPDLNTEAFF. DNA for the CDR3: TGCAGCGTTGAAGGGCCCGACCTGAACACTGAAGCTTTCTTT.

This clone has more than one count but fewer than ten. J is TRBJ1-5 and V is TRBV30; tentatively, D is TRBD1 (6 bases). The length of the CDR3 is 14 residues. Germline lookup yields CDR1 GTSNPN and CDR2 SVGIG (reference sequence). Trimming removed 2 bases from V and 6 bases from J, with 14 bases in between. The CDR3: CAWSIGGSGQPQHF. CDR3 sequence (DNA): TGTGCCTGGAGTATAGGGGGGTCGGGTCAGCCCCAGCATTTT.

V gene TRBV28 combines with J gene TRBJ2-7; TRBD1 matches 7 bases. The CDR3 covers 15 residues. Trimming cost V 4 bases and J 2 bases; bases outside gene matches: 8. The V gene's germline CDR1 is MDHEN and CDR2 SYDVKM. In DNA, the CDR3 is TGTGCCAGCAGTTCTACAGGGGCCCTGACCTACGAGCAGTACTTC. Encoded protein: CASSSTGALTYEQYF.

CDR3 loop: CASSEQGRRTEAFF. CDR3 nucleotide sequence: TGTGCCAGCAGCGAACAGGGGCGGCGGACTGAAGCTTTCTTT. The chain carries TRBV11-3 and TRBJ1-1; TRBD1 agrees at 7 bases. Germline values: CDR1 SGHNT, CDR2 YENEEA. The CDR3 has 14 residues. J gave up 5 bases and V 5 bases, and 8 bases lay outside the gene matches.

The chain has TRBV28 and TRBJ1-3; 7 bases fit TRBD1. Germline V lookup: CDR1 MDHEN, CDR2 SYDVKM. Unmatched junction bases numbered 12, after V lost 2 bases and J lost 8 bases. The CDR3 has 16 residues. Written as DNA, the CDR3 is TGTGCCAGCAGTTTACCCGTGGACAGGTACGGGGACACCATATATTTT. This codes for CASSLPVDRYGDTIYF.

The V and J genes are TRBV18 and TRBJ2-1; possibly TRBD1 for D (6 bases). Germline V gene data show CDR1 as KGHSH and CDR2 as LQKENI. This CDR3 is 15 amino acids long. V was cut by 2 bases and J by 9 bases, with 17 bases left in between. The CDR3 DNA follows: TGTGCCAGCTCACCATCCGGGGACCAGGGGCGTGAGCAGTTCTTC. Residues: CASSPSGDQGREQFF. Drawing the rest from reference TRBV18 and TRBJ2-1, the complete variable domain is NAGVMQNPRHLVRRRGQEARLRCSPMKGHSHVYWYRQLPEEGLKFMVYLQKENIIDESGMPKERFSAEFPKEGPSILRIQQVVRGDSAAYFCASSPSGDQGREQFFGPGTRLTVL.

V usage is TRBV19 and J usage is TRBJ2-7, with D uncertain. The ends were cut back, 1 base at V and 5 bases at J, with 15 bases in the middle. In germline, CDR1 is LNHDA, CDR2 SQIVND (reference sequence). The CDR3 sequence is 15 residues long. For the CDR3, the DNA is TGTGCCAGTAGTATAGCGTCCGGCCTTTGGAACGAGCAGTACTTC. Residues: CASSIASGLWNEQYF.

V and J are TRBV6-8 and TRBJ2-1; D gene uncertain. The CDR3 runs to 13 residues. Germline CDR1 and CDR2: MNHGY and SAAAGT. V lost 7 bases and J 3 bases, leaving 10 bases between the germline ends. CDR3 region: CASITPNYNEQFF. The CDR3 DNA reads TGTGCCAGCATCACACCCAACTACAATGAGCAGTTCTTC.

This clone occurred many times. V usage is TRBV7-1 and J usage is TRBJ1-1; D is perhaps TRBD1 (6 bases). TRBV7-1 is placed among ORFs of uncertain function. This CDR3 is 14 amino acids long. The germline V and J ends were trimmed by 4 bases and 4 bases, with 13 bases remaining between them. The CDR3 bases are TGTGCCAGCAGCTTACAGGGAGATGGCACTGAAGCTTTCTTT. Translating gives CASSLQGDGTEAFF.

The chain recombines TRBV6-8 with TRBJ2-3, with 7 bases aligning to TRBD1. The CDR3 consists of 14 residues. V dropped 10 bases and J dropped 4; count of bases not matched to a gene: 11. In germline, CDR1 is MNHGY, CDR2 SAAAGT. This chain's CDR3 is CAILTGRGADTQYF. The CDR3 bases are TGTGCCATCCTGACAGGGAGAGGGGCAGATACGCAGTATTTT.

In this sample, this clone turned up once. The rearrangement uses TRBV19 and TRBJ2-2; D unclear. CDR1 and CDR2 from the germline V gene are LNHDA and SQIVND (reference sequence). Trimming took 3 bases from V and 5 from J, leaving 10 bases between them. The CDR3 is 14 residues long. The CDR3 spells CASSMIGGTGELFF. The DNA for the CDR3 is TGTGCCAGTAGTATGATAGGTGGGACCGGGGAGCTGTTTTTT.

This clone showed up just a few times. This chain links TRBV30 with TRBJ1-3, with unresolved D. The CDR3 runs 16 residues. Trimming pared 2 bases from V and 4 bases from J, leaving 18 bases between. CDR1 and CDR2 (germline): GTSNPN, SVGIG (reference sequence). The CDR3 DNA reads as TGTGCCTGGAGTATCTTGGACTTCGCCCGCGGAAACACCATATATTTT. It is translated as CAWSILDFARGNTIYF.

V gene TRBV19 combines with J gene TRBJ1-5; D is uncertain. Trimming cost V 3 bases and J 4 bases, with 13 bases left between them. The CDR3 runs 15 residues. Per germline, CDR1 LNHDA and CDR2 SQIVND (reference sequence). The DNA of the CDR3 is TGTGCCAGTAGTATCTCCGACACCTTAAATCAGCCCCAGCATTTT. Translated: CASSISDTLNQPQHF.

The chain carries TRBV19 and TRBJ2-7; D unclear. The V end lost 0 bases, the J end lost 2 bases, and 17 bases lay between the germline ends. The germline V gene has CDR1 LNHDA and CDR2 SQIVND (reference sequence). The CDR3 contains 17 residues. CDR3 sequence: CASSIDAMRPHAYEQYF. Here the CDR3 DNA reads TGTGCCAGTAGTATAGATGCTATGCGGCCTCACGCCTACGAGCAGTACTTC.

The chain has TRBV30 and TRBJ1-1; D gene ambiguous. The V gene's germline CDR1 is GTSNPN and CDR2 SVGIG (reference sequence). The ends were cut back, 3 bases at V and 4 bases at J, with 9 bases in the middle. The CDR3 consists of 12 residues. The CDR3 DNA reads TGTGCCTGGAGGGGTTTCGGCACTGAAGCTTTCTTT. This codes for CAWRGFGTEAFF.

This clone was seen only a few times. V usage is TRBV7-5 and J usage is TRBJ2-7; TRBD2 was called by the table and not checked on the DNA. TRBV7-5 is assigned pseudogene status. This CDR3 has 16 amino acids. CDR3 bases: TGTGCCAGCACCAAATCGCGGGGGGCTAGCTCCTACGAGCAGTACTTC. Translation: CASTKSRGASSYEQYF.

The genes are TRBV2 and TRBJ2-7; tentatively, D is TRBD1 or TRBD2 (5 bases each). This CDR3 is built from 14 residues. Germline V gene sequence: CDR1 SNHLY, CDR2 FYNNEI. The V end lost 6 bases, the J end lost 3 bases, and 15 bases lay between the germline ends. The CDR3 region is CASRGEGPGYEQYF. CDR3 DNA sequence: TGTGCCAGCAGGGGAGAGGGGCCGGGCTACGAGCAGTACTTC.

This clone came up a few times. V usage is TRBV28 and J usage is TRBJ1-2; no reliable D call. Germline-derived CDR1 and CDR2 are MDHEN and SYDVKM. This CDR3 contains 13 residues. The ends were cut back, 4 bases at V and 6 bases at J, with 12 bases in the middle. CDR3 region: CASSYITINGYTF. CDR3 sequence (DNA): TGTGCCAGCAGTTATATAACTATAAATGGCTACACCTTC.

This chain connects TRBV10-2 to TRBJ1-5; D gene uncertain. Germline CDR1 is WSHSY and CDR2 is SAAADI. V was clipped by 6 bases and J by 0 bases, with 24 bases between them. The CDR3 is 19 residues long. The CDR3 DNA follows: TGCGCCAGCAGATACACAAAGAGTGTCAGAATTTATAGCAATCAGCCCCAGCATTTT. It specifies CASRYTKSVRIYSNQPQHF.